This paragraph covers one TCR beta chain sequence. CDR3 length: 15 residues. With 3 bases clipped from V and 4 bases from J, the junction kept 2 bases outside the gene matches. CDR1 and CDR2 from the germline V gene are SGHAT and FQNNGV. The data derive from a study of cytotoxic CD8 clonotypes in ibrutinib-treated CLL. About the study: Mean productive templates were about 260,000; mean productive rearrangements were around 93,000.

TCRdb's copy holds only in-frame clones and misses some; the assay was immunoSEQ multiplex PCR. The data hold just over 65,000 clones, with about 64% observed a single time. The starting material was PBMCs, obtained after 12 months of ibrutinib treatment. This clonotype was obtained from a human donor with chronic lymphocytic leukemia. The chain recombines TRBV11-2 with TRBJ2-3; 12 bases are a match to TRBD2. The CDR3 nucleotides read TGTGCCAGCAGCTTCCTAGCGGGGGGGGCAGATACGCAGTATTTT. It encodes CASSFLAGGADTQYF.